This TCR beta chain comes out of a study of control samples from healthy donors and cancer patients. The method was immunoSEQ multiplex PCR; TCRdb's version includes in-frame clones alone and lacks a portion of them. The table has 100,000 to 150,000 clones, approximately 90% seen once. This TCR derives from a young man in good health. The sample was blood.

The CDR3 bases are TGTGCCAGCAGCGCCCGTCGGGGACTAGCGGGGGGACTTACCGGGGAGCTGTTTTTT. It specifies CASSARRGLAGGLTGELFF. This chain connects TRBV9 to TRBJ2-2, with TRBD2 identical over 15 bases. CDR1 SGDLS and CDR2 YYNGEE come from the germline V gene. The CDR3 sequence is 19 residues long. V dropped 3 bases and J dropped 5; count of bases not matched to a gene: 11.